The rows below give T cell receptor beta chains drawn from one sample of a study of cytomegalovirus exposure and HLA in healthy donors. The table came from immunoSEQ multiplex PCR; TCRdb's copy has only in-frame clones and leaves some out. The table has some 110,000 clones, 79% seen once. Sequenced material: PBMCs. These receptors came from a woman younger than 35 in good health and CMV-seropositive. Each CDR3 is given with its conserved first and last residue. The order of the fields is clone size, V gene, D gene, J gene, CDR3 length, CDR3 protein, CDR3 DNA. A D gene is named only where the DNA matches it firmly. The size field is filled for only some rows; it gives once, few, many or a size class.

>-|TRBV28|TRBD1|TRBJ1-5|14
CASRPPGQDQPQHF
TGTGCCAGCAGGCCTCCGGGACAGGATCAGCCCCAGCATTTT
>once|TRBV10-3|-|TRBJ2-7|12
CAMGGLGDEQYF
TGTGCCATGGGTGGCCTTGGAGACGAGCAGTACTTC
>once|TRBV18|-|TRBJ1-2|13
CASSPTGNYGYTF
TGTGCCAGCTCACCAACAGGGAACTATGGCTACACCTTC
>-|TRBV27|-|TRBJ1-2|16
CASSSPTEGRNYGYTF
TGTGCCAGCAGTTCCCCAACAGAGGGAAGAAACTATGGCTACACCTTC
>-|TRBV10-3|TRBD1|TRBJ2-7|14
CAIRAGQATYEQYF
TGTGCCATCAGGGCGGGACAGGCGACCTACGAGCAGTACTTC
>-|TRBV7-3|-|TRBJ2-3|12
CASSATTDTQYF
TGTGCCAGCAGCGCCACAACAGATACGCAGTATTTT
>-|TRBV5-6|TRBD2|TRBJ2-4|13
CASSRGRGNIQYF
TGTGCCAGCAGCCGAGGGAGGGGAAACATTCAGTACTTC
>once|TRBV5-1|-|TRBJ2-1|16
CASSWFLGGSYNEQFF
TGCGCCAGCAGCTGGTTCCTAGGGGGCTCCTACAATGAGCAGTTCTTC
>-|TRBV7-9|TRBD1|TRBJ2-1|17
CASSLAHGQGAGNEQFF
TGTGCCAGCAGCTTAGCACATGGACAGGGGGCCGGCAATGAGCAGTTCTTC
>-|TRBV27|TRBD1|TRBJ2-7|15
CASSVPGQSSYEQYF
TGTGCCAGCAGTGTTCCGGGACAGAGTTCCTACGAGCAGTACTTC
>-|TRBV6-6|TRBD1|TRBJ2-7|14
CASSYSTGGYEQYF
TGTGCCAGCAGTTACTCGACAGGGGGGTACGAGCAGTACTTC
>once|TRBV28|-|TRBJ1-4|13
CASTPRESEKLFF
TGTGCCAGCACCCCCCGGGAGAGTGAAAAACTGTTTTTT
>once|TRBV4-1|-|TRBJ2-3|16
CASSQKATTSTDTQYF
TGTGCCAGCAGCCAAAAAGCTACTACCTCCACAGATACGCAGTATTTT
>-|TRBV7-9|TRBD1|TRBJ1-2|14
CASSITQGAEGYTF
TGTGCCAGCAGCATTACACAGGGGGCCGAGGGCTACACCTTC
>-|TRBV21-1|-|TRBJ2-7|15
CASSKAAGATYEQYF
TGTGCCAGCAGCAAAGCAGCAGGGGCTACCTACGAGCAGTACTTC
>few|TRBV19|-|TRBJ1-1|15
CASSMEHSMNTEAFF
TGTGCCAGTAGTATGGAACACAGTATGAACACTGAAGCTTTCTTT
>-|TRBV5-4|TRBD2|TRBJ2-3|16
CASSRGAGKGTDTQYF
TGTGCCAGCAGCCGGGGAGCGGGGAAAGGCACAGATACGCAGTATTTT
>few|TRBV30|-|TRBJ1-1|15
CAWSVGSREWTEAFF
TGTGCCTGGAGTGTGGGCAGCCGGGAGTGGACTGAAGCTTTCTTT
>-|TRBV6-1|-|TRBJ2-7|15
CASKKGAKLSHEQYF
TGTGCCAGCAAAAAAGGGGCCAAATTGTCCCACGAGCAGTACTTC
>-|TRBV5-1|-|TRBJ2-1|15
CASSQDFSSYNEQFF
TGCGCCAGCAGCCAGGACTTTAGCTCCTACAATGAGCAGTTCTTC
>-|TRBV28|-|TRBJ1-1|15
CASSPLGRGFTEAFF
TGTGCCAGCAGTCCCCTCGGACGGGGATTCACTGAAGCTTTCTTT
>-|TRBV7-2|TRBD1|TRBJ2-5|13
CASSSDREETQYF
TGTGCCAGCAGCTCAGACAGGGAAGAGACCCAGTACTTC
>-|TRBV5-1|-|TRBJ1-1|13
CASKPGDDTEAFF
TGCGCCAGCAAGCCAGGGGACGACACTGAAGCTTTCTTT
>-|TRBV18|-|TRBJ2-1|15
CASSPAWGPYNEQFF
TGTGCCAGCTCACCGGCGTGGGGCCCCTACAATGAGCAGTTCTTC
>-|TRBV5-1|-|TRBJ2-3|15
CASSQGGGTTDTQYF
TGCGCCAGCTCTCAAGGGGGAGGGACCACAGATACGCAGTATTTT
>-|TRBV6-5|-|TRBJ1-1|15
CASSYWGRGFAEAFF
TGTGCCAGCAGTTACTGGGGGAGGGGGTTCGCTGAAGCTTTCTTT
>-|TRBV10-2|TRBD1|TRBJ2-3|16
CASSEYDRGGADTQYF
TGCGCCAGCAGTGAGTATGACAGGGGAGGAGCAGATACGCAGTATTTT
>-|TRBV10-3|TRBD1|TRBJ2-7|13
CAISGQVSYEQYF
TGTGCCATCAGCGGACAGGTCTCCTACGAGCAGTACTTC
>-|TRBV27|TRBD2|TRBJ2-3|17
CASSAWEGRGSTDTQYF
TGTGCCAGCAGCGCCTGGGAGGGGCGGGGTAGCACAGATACGCAGTATTTT
>few|TRBV5-1|-|TRBJ2-7|13
CASSLLTDDVRYF
TGCGCCAGCAGCTTGTTGACAGATGATGTTCGGTACTTC
>-|TRBV5-1|TRBD1|TRBJ1-4|15
CASSSNRGGSEKLFF
TGCGCCAGCAGCTCCAACAGGGGGGGTTCAGAAAAACTGTTTTTT
>-|TRBV2|TRBD1|TRBJ1-5|14
CASSQTGGDQPQHF
TGTGCCAGCAGTCAGACAGGGGGCGATCAGCCCCAGCATTTT